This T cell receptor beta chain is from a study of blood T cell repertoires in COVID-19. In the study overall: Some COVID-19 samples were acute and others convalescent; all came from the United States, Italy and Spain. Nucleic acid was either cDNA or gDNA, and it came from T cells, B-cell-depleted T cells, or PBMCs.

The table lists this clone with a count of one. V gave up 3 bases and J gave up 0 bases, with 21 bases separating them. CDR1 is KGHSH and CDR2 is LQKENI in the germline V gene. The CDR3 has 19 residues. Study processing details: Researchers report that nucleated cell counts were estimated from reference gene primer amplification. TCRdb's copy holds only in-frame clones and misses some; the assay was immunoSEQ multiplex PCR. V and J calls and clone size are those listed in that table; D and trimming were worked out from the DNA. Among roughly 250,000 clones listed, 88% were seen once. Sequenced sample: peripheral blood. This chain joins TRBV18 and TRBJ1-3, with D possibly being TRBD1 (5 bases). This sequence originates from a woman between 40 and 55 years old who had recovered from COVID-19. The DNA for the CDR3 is TGTGCCAGCTCACCGACAGTCACCCCACCCCATTACTCTGGAAACACCATATATTTT. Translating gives CASSPTVTPPHYSGNTIYF. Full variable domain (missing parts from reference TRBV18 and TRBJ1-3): NAGVMQNPRHLVRRRGQEARLRCSPMKGHSHVYWYRQLPEEGLKFMVYLQKENIIDESGMPKERFSAEFPKEGPSILRIQQVVRGDSAAYFCASSPTVTPPHYSGNTIYFGEGSWLTVV.